The entry below describes one T cell receptor (beta chain). What it binds is not known. 60 Vbeta and 13 Jbeta primers were used in PCR. The repertoire was sequenced with immunoSEQ multiplex PCR; TCRdb's copy has only in-frame clones and lacks some. The repertoire consists of some 180,000 clones, with around 83% occurring once and the leading ten covering about 1.3%. The sample comes from a study of cytomegalovirus exposure and HLA in healthy donors. General study points: Among immune exposure information, only CMV serostatus was available. A classifier reportedly called cytomegalovirus status with high sensitivity and specificity.

Participants comprised healthy donors of bone marrow. The CDR3 has 16 amino acids. The junction had 9 bases not matched to a gene; V was cut back by 3 bases and J by 7 bases. Germline V gene lookup returns CDR1 PRHDT and CDR2 FYEKMQ (reference sequence). The sequenced sample was PBMCs. The receptor was derived from a girl aged 2 to 9 in good health and CMV-seropositive. The chain employs TRBV13 and TRBJ2-1, with 10 bases that match TRBD2. CDR3 DNA: TGTGCCAGCAGCTTGATGAGCGGGAGGGCGGGGAATGAGCAGTTCTTC. Translating gives CASSLMSGRAGNEQFF.